What follows are 8 T cell receptor beta chains derived from one specimen sequenced in a study of T-cell reconstitution after alpha-beta-depleted transplantation in children. Construction of the TCRbeta library involved unique molecular identifiers. TCRdb reprocessed the PCR reads via MiXCR and lists one record per CDR3 protein. The sample shows about 510,000 distinct CDR3 sequences, about an eighth of them seen only once. The sequencing used PBMCs, mostly from graft donor cells, collected 180 days after TCRalphabeta/CD19-depleted stem cell transplant. The source is a female patient aged 2-15 years who had a stem cell transplant for aplastic anemia, so the T cells may come from the graft donor.

The CDR3 protein is CSASVGGSTEAFF. The CDR3 DNA reads as TGCAGTGCTAGTGTCGGAGGGAGCACTGAAGCTTTCTTT. The chain combines TRBV20-1 with TRBJ1-1, with unresolved D. Germline CDR1 and CDR2: DFQATT and SNEGSKA (reference sequence). The CDR3 runs 13 residues. Trimming removed 3 bases from V and 4 bases from J, with 12 bases in between.

This clonotype was recorded a few times. This chain uses TRBV20-1 with TRBJ2-3, with no clear D. CDR1 is DFQATT and CDR2 is SNEGSKA in the germline V gene (reference sequence). This CDR3 spans 15 amino acids. V was clipped by 1 base and J by 0 bases, with 11 bases between them. Written as DNA, the CDR3 is TGCAGTGCTAGAGGAATGGGTTCGAGCACAGATACGCAGTATTTT. Translating gives CSARGMGSSTDTQYF.

The chain is built from TRBV12-3 or TRBV12-4 and TRBJ2-1; 7 positions match TRBD2. The junction had 9 bases not matched to a gene; V was cut back by 8 bases and J by 2 bases. The CDR3 consists of 15 residues. The CDR3 spells CASLGEGGPYNEQFF. CDR3 DNA sequence: TGTGCCAGCCTGGGGGAGGGAGGGCCCTACAATGAGCAGTTCTTC.

This clonotype was counted only a few times. The chain carries TRBV20-1 and TRBJ2-7, with a tentative D call TRBD2 (6 bases). V was clipped by 6 bases and J by 0 bases, with 9 bases between them. The CDR3 spans 12 residues. Germline CDR1 reads DFQATT; CDR2 reads SNEGSKA (reference sequence). CDR3: CSASGSSYEQYF. The CDR3 region has the DNA TGCAGTGCCTCCGGGAGCTCCTACGAGCAGTACTTC.

This clonotype showed up just a few times. The chain employs TRBV4-3 and TRBJ1-2; D is uncertain. CDR1 is LGHNA, CDR2 YSLEER, per germline. CDR3 length: 15 amino acids. The V end was cut by 0 bases, the J end by 6 bases, with 14 bases between. The CDR3 spells CASSQDRWDRDGYTF. CDR3 in DNA: TGCGCCAGCAGCCAAGACCGCTGGGATAGGGATGGCTACACCTTC.

On this clonotype itself: A much larger clone sits a single nucleotide away, making a read error possible. The chain links TRBV12-3 or TRBV12-4 to TRBJ2-6; D is uncertain. This CDR3 spans 18 amino acids. CDR3 protein: CACSLIGRRGSGANVLTF. Written as DNA, the CDR3 is TGTGCCTGCAGTTTAATCGGCCGCCGAGGCTCTGGGGCCAACGTCCTGACTTTC.

This clonotype showed up just a few times. V usage is TRBV20-1 and J usage is TRBJ2-1; D not resolved. V shed 6 bases and J shed 0 bases, with 12 bases lying between them. Germline loops: CDR1 DFQATT, CDR2 SNEGSKA (reference sequence). The CDR3 consists of 14 residues. The CDR3: CSAPPESSYNEQFF. Here the CDR3 DNA reads TGCAGTGCCCCCCCGGAGAGCTCCTACAATGAGCAGTTCTTC.

This clonotype was found a few times. V gene TRBV3-1 combines with J gene TRBJ2-6, with D perhaps TRBD2 (5 bases). The CDR3 extends over 20 amino acids. From germline, CDR1 is LGHDT and CDR2 YNNKEL (reference sequence). V was cut by 11 bases and J by 0 bases, with 29 bases left in between. The CDR3 here is CASSQSRSEGPYSGANVLTF. For the CDR3, the DNA is TGTGCCTCCAGCCAAAGTAGGTCCGAGGGTCCCTACTCTGGGGCCAACGTCCTGACTTTC.